These 15 T cell receptor beta chains share one sample of origin, sequenced in a study of cytomegalovirus exposure and HLA in healthy donors. Using immunoSEQ multiplex PCR, the repertoire was profiled, and TCRdb retains in-frame clones only, with some absent. This table has around 69,000 clones, 96% appearing once. The sample comprised PBMCs. The receptor set was obtained from a woman aged 18-29 years in good health and CMV-seropositive.

The rearrangement joins TRBV5-1 to TRBJ2-5; TRBD2 agrees at 8 bases. Trimming removed 4 bases from V and 5 bases from J; junction bases left unmatched: 10. The CDR3 consists of 15 residues. Germline V gene lookup returns CDR1 SGHRS and CDR2 YFSETQ. DNA for the CDR3: TGCGCCAGCAGCCCGGGACTAGTCGGTATGGAGACCCAGTACTTC. Its translation: CASSPGLVGMETQYF.

The rearrangement uses TRBV19 and TRBJ2-7; D is uncertain. The V gene's germline CDR1 is LNHDA and CDR2 SQIVND (reference sequence). This CDR3 spans 14 amino acids. Trimming shortened V by 5 bases and J by 1 base, and 12 bases separated the two germline ends. This CDR3 is CASSLLGGSYEQYF. The CDR3, as DNA: TGTGCCAGTAGTTTGCTAGGTGGATCCTACGAGCAGTACTTC. Together with reference TRBV19 and TRBJ2-7, the CDR3 gives the full variable domain: DGGITQSPKYLFRKEGQNVTLSCEQNLNHDAMYWYRQDPGQGLRLIYYSQIVNDFQKGDIAEGYSVSREKKESFPLTVTSAQKNPTAFYLCASSLLGGSYEQYFGPGTRLTVT.

The chain links TRBV10-3 to TRBJ2-2; D gene ambiguous. With 4 bases removed from V and 6 bases from J, the gap between germline ends came to 6 bases. From germline, CDR1 is ENHRY and CDR2 SYGVKD. CDR3 length equals 12 residues. CDR3 coding DNA: TGTGCCATCAGTGCATTTCCCGGGGAGCTGTTTTTT. This codes for CAISAFPGELFF.

This chain connects TRBV5-1 to TRBJ2-3; 9 bases line up with TRBD2. The junction had 11 bases not matched to a gene; V was cut back by 2 bases and J by 1 base. In germline, CDR1 is SGHRS, CDR2 YFSETQ. This CDR3 is 18 amino acids long. The CDR3 sequence is CASSLVAGALSRTDTQYF. The CDR3 DNA reads TGCGCCAGCAGCTTAGTAGCGGGAGCTCTCAGCCGCACAGATACGCAGTATTTT.

CDR3 bases: TGTGCCAGTAGGAGATCGGGACTGGAGTACAATGAGCAGTTCTTC. This sequence encodes CASRRSGLEYNEQFF. V usage is TRBV19 and J usage is TRBJ2-1; tentatively, D is TRBD2 (6 bases). CDR1 and CDR2 (germline): LNHDA, SQIVND (reference sequence). V dropped 6 bases and J dropped 4 bases, with 16 bases sitting between them. The CDR3 runs to 15 residues.

The chain has TRBV4-1 and TRBJ2-7; perhaps TRBD1 as D (6 bases). The germline V gene has CDR1 MGHRA and CDR2 YSYEKL. Trimming took off 5 bases at V and 2 bases at J, with 19 bases between the two ends. This CDR3 region has 16 residues. CDR3 in amino acids: CASSDSRDIGPYEQYF. The CDR3 DNA follows: TGCGCCAGCAGCGACTCTAGGGACATTGGTCCCTACGAGCAGTACTTC.

This clone was detected once. The V call is TRBV15, the J call TRBJ2-1, with TRBD1 identical over 9 bases. Unmatched junction bases numbered 5, after V lost 5 bases and J lost 6 bases. CDR3 length: 14 amino acids. Germline V CDR1 and CDR2: LNHNV, YYDKDF (reference sequence). As DNA, the CDR3 is TGTGCCACCAGCCGGGACAGGGCGGGCAATGAGCAGTTCTTC. Protein product: CATSRDRAGNEQFF.

This clone was seen a single time. This rearrangement joins TRBV11-2 to TRBJ2-1; 13 nucleotides line up with TRBD2. Trimming removed 5 bases from V and 1 base from J; junction bases left unmatched: 5. Germline CDR1 reads SGHAT; CDR2 reads FQNNGV. The CDR3 has 17 residues. CDR3 sequence: CASSLRTSGSSYNEQFF. DNA for the CDR3: TGTGCCAGCAGCCTCCGGACTAGCGGGAGTTCCTACAATGAGCAGTTCTTC.

The chain uses TRBV5-1 and TRBJ2-3, with 9 bases aligning to TRBD2. The CDR3 has 17 amino acids. The V gene's germline CDR1 is SGHRS and CDR2 YFSETQ. V trimming: 0 bases; J trimming: 2 bases; junction bases outside the gene matches: 7. The CDR3 region has the DNA TGCGCCAGCAGCTTGGACGGTAGCGGGAGTTTCACAGATACGCAGTATTTT. This translates into CASSLDGSGSFTDTQYF. Supplemented by reference TRBV5-1 and TRBJ2-3, the full variable domain reads KAGVTQTPRYLIKTRGQQVTLSCSPISGHRSVSWYQQTPGQGLQFLFEYFSETQRNKGNFPGRFSGRQFSNSRSEMNVSTLELGDSALYLCASSLDGSGSFTDTQYFGPGTRLTVL.

The rearrangement joins TRBV18 to TRBJ1-1; D remains unclear. Germline lookup yields CDR1 KGHSH and CDR2 LQKENI. The CDR3 contains 14 residues. V was shortened by 3 bases and J by 0 bases, with 8 bases between the two germline ends. CDR3 residues: CASSPTNMNTEAFF. In DNA form, the CDR3 reads TGTGCCAGCTCACCGACAAACATGAACACTGAAGCTTTCTTT.

The chain is built from TRBV10-3 and TRBJ2-2, with 8 bases fitting TRBD2. This CDR3 has 13 amino acids. V lost 9 bases, J lost 4 bases, and 4 bases stayed unmatched. Germline assignment: CDR1 ENHRY and CDR2 SYGVKD. The CDR3 bases are TGTGCCATAGCGGGGGCATTCACCGGGGAGCTGTTTTTT. It translates to CAIAGAFTGELFF.

J is TRBJ2-2 and V is TRBV25-1; perhaps TRBD1 as D (5 bases). The V and J ends lost 5 bases and 1 base respectively, with 5 bases between them. Germline V lookup: CDR1 MGHDK, CDR2 SYGVNS. This CDR3 is 13 amino acids long. In DNA, the CDR3 is TGTGCCAGCAGTAGGGGGAACACCGGGGAGCTGTTTTTT. It yields the protein CASSRGNTGELFF.

The chain uses TRBV4-3 and TRBJ2-1; TRBD1 is a possible D gene (5 bases). The germline V and J ends were trimmed by 0 bases and 2 bases, with 11 bases remaining between them. This CDR3 region has 16 residues. Germline CDR1 and CDR2: LGHNA and YSLEER. CDR3 in DNA: TGCGCCAGCAGCCAAGATCGGCAGGGTACCTACAATGAGCAGTTCTTC. This encodes CASSQDRQGTYNEQFF.

The rearrangement links TRBV5-1 to TRBJ2-7, with 7 bases fitting TRBD2. J lost 5 bases, V lost 0 bases, and 5 bases had no gene match. CDR1 is SGHRS, CDR2 YFSETQ, per germline. The CDR3 length is 14 residues. The CDR3 spells CASSLVERDHEQYF. CDR3 bases: TGCGCCAGCAGCTTGGTCGAGCGGGACCACGAGCAGTACTTC. Combining the CDR3 with reference TRBV5-1 and TRBJ2-7 gives the whole variable domain KAGVTQTPRYLIKTRGQQVTLSCSPISGHRSVSWYQQTPGQGLQFLFEYFSETQRNKGNFPGRFSGRQFSNSRSEMNVSTLELGDSALYLCASSLVERDHEQYFGPGTRLTVT.

This sequence joins TRBV5-4 and TRBJ2-1, with 8 bases identical to TRBD2. V gave up 10 bases and J gave up 4 bases; unmatched junction bases: 25. Germline assignment: CDR1 SGHNT and CDR2 YYREEE (reference sequence). The CDR3 contains 19 residues. This CDR3 reads CACDRLRGGAGEIYNEQFF. CDR3 bases: TGTGCCTGCGACCGTTTACGGGGTGGAGCGGGGGAGATATACAATGAGCAGTTCTTC.